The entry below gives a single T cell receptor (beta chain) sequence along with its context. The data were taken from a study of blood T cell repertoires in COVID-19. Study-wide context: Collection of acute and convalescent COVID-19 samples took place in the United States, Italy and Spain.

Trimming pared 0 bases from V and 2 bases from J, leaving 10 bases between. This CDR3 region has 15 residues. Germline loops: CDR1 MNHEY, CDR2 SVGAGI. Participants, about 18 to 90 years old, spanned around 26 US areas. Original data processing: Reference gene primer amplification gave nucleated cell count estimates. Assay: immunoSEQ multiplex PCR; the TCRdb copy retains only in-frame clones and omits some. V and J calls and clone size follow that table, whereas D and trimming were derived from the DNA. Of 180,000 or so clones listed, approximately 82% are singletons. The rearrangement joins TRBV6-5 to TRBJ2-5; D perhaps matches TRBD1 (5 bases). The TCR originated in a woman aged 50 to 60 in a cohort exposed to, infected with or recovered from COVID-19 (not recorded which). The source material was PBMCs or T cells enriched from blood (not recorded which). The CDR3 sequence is CASSYSPDKQETQYF. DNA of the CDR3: TGTGCCAGCAGTTACTCCCCGGACAAACAAGAGACCCAGTACTTC.